These 10 T cell receptor beta chains share one sample of origin, sequenced in a study of glioma-infiltrating T cells (dated by TCRdb to 2015 to 2016). Sequenced on an Illumina MiSeq. TCR alpha and beta CDR3 regions were amplified with the iRepertoire nested amplicon-rescue multiplex PCR (arm-PCR) platform from RNA. Starting from the raw public reads, TCRdb applied fastp trimming at Q25, assembled clones with MiXCR and retained in-frame beta chains. Each entry is one CDR3 protein sequence, shown with its most common DNA and genes. In this sample the table shows more than 350,000 distinct CDR3 sequences, 41% of which occur a single time. About 11% of the sample belongs to the ten largest clones. Sequenced input: glioma tissue, nonneoplastic brain tissue, or PBMCs (not recorded which). The receptors originated from a human donor with low-grade glioma or glioblastoma, undergoing nonglioma brain surgery, or in good health (not recorded which).

In the case of this clonotype: Being one base from a much bigger clone, this may be a read error. The chain carries TRBV20-1 and TRBJ1-5; D possibly corresponds to TRBD1 (5 bases). The length of the CDR3 is 16 residues. Germline CDR1 reads DFQATT; CDR2 reads SNEGSKA (reference sequence). The CDR3 loop reads CNASRGSSYSNQPQHF. Here the CDR3 DNA reads TGCAATGCTAGTAGGGGCAGCTCTTATAGCAATCAGCCCCAGCATTTT.

This chain joins TRBV28 and TRBJ2-7; TRBD1 matches 7 bases. With V trimmed by 4 bases and J by 5 bases, 14 bases remained unmatched. This CDR3 has 16 amino acids. The germline gives CDR1 MDHEN, CDR2 SYDVKM. The CDR3 loop reads CASSSPGGSPQHEQYF. The CDR3 coding sequence is TGTGCCAGCAGTTCGCCAGGGGGTAGTCCACAGCACGAGCAGTACTTC.

A word on this clonotype: A much larger clone differs from this one at a single base, so this may be a read error. The CDR3 region is CATSRGPGTGGYGYTF. The CDR3 DNA is TGTGCCACCAGCAGAGGCCCCGGAACAGGGGGTTATGGCTACACCTTC. V is TRBV15 and J is TRBJ1-2; 8 bases are shared with TRBD1. CDR3 length equals 16 residues. Trimming removed 1 base from V and 5 bases from J; junction bases left unmatched: 9. CDR1 is LNHNV, CDR2 YYDKDF, per germline (reference sequence).

CDR3 loop: CASSWRTSGSTDTQYF. The CDR3 region has the DNA TGTGCCAGCAGCTGGCGGACTAGCGGGAGCACAGATACGCAGTATTTT. The genes are TRBV7-2 and TRBJ2-3; the match to TRBD2 covers 11 bases. V shed 4 bases and J 0 bases; nucleotides not matched to a gene: 3. Per the germline V gene, CDR1 is SGHTA and CDR2 is FQGNSA. CDR3 length: 16 amino acids.

This clonotype was picked up many times. V is TRBV20-1 and J is TRBJ2-7; D ambiguous. V was cut by 0 bases and J by 3 bases, with 15 bases left in between. Germline assignment: CDR1 DFQATT and CDR2 SNEGSKA (reference sequence). CDR3 length: 15 amino acids. CDR3 region: CSARDWAALVYEQYF. CDR3 sequence (DNA): TGCAGTGCTAGAGATTGGGCGGCTTTGGTCTACGAGCAGTACTTC.

On this clonotype: One end of the junction does not line up with germline, which may come from a read error. V gene TRBV10-3 combines with J gene TRBJ2-3; a possible D gene is TRBD1 (6 bases). The CDR3 covers 15 residues. CDR1 ENHRY and CDR2 SYGVKD come from the germline V gene. CDR3 coding DNA: TGTGACATCAGTGTATCCAGGGGCAACACAGATACGCAGTATTTT. Its protein product is CDISVSRGNTDTQYF.

This chain uses TRBV24-1 with TRBJ1-5; D is unclear. Trimming took 5 bases from V and 4 from J, leaving 14 bases between them. CDR3 length equals 15 residues. Germline V CDR1 and CDR2: KGHDR, SFDVKD. The CDR3 DNA is TGTGCCACCAGTGGCAAAGTCTTCGGGAATCAGCCCCAGCATTTT. Protein: CATSGKVFGNQPQHF.

This clonotype was seen a single time. The chain links TRBV3-1 to TRBJ2-3; 7 bases match TRBD2. The assigned J gene may be wrong: the sequence end matches TRBJ2-5 better. The CDR3 length is 14 residues. The V gene's germline CDR1 is LGHDT and CDR2 YNNKEL (reference sequence). CDR3 in amino acids: CASSHGGTTQTQYF. DNA of the CDR3: TGTGCCAGCAGCCATGGAGGGACTACTCAGACCCAGTACTTC.

This clonotype was counted many times. The chain is built from TRBV4-3 and TRBJ1-1; D unresolved. Trimming pared 0 bases from V and 3 bases from J, leaving 8 bases between. Germline CDR1 reads LGHNA; CDR2 reads YSLEER. CDR3 size: 14 residues. This chain's CDR3 is CASSQDEQYTEAFF. The CDR3 coding sequence is TGCGCCAGCAGCCAAGATGAGCAGTACACTGAAGCTTTCTTT.

The genes are TRBV5-1 and TRBJ2-3; 12 bases line up with TRBD2. There are 17 residues in the CDR3. Germline CDR1 is SGHRS and CDR2 is YFSETQ. The J segment lost 3 bases and the V segment lost 4 bases, leaving 9 bases of the junction unmatched. CDR3 region: CASSRWTSGIITDTQYF. The CDR3 DNA is TGCGCCAGCAGCCGCTGGACTAGCGGGATAATTACAGATACGCAGTATTTT. The complete variable domain, with remaining parts taken from reference TRBV5-1 and TRBJ2-3, reads KAGVTQTPRYLIKTRGQQVTLSCSPISGHRSVSWYQQTPGQGLQFLFEYFSETQRNKGNFPGRFSGRQFSNSRSEMNVSTLELGDSALYLCASSRWTSGIITDTQYFGPGTRLTVL.